These T cell receptor beta chains were read from a single sample in a study of PD-L1 blockade in urothelial cancer. TCRdb keeps only in-frame clones here, not all; method: immunoSEQ multiplex PCR. The sample includes about 84,000 clones, roughly 80% of them seen just once. The input for sequencing was PBMCs, taken around atezolizumab (anti-PD-L1) treatment. These receptors came from a man between 70 and 80 years old with urothelial cancer. The CDR3 runs from the conserved cysteine through the conserved F or W. The D gene is left open where the match is weak. Expanded clones are given a class, and other clones once, few, many or no size at all.

abundance: once; j_gene: TRBJ2-5; v_gene: TRBV6-1; d_gene: TRBD1; CDR3aa: CASSGWDRGRETQYF; CDR3nt: TGTGCCAGCAGTGGATGGGACAGGGGGCGGGAGACCCAGTACTTC
abundance: few; j_gene: TRBJ2-7; v_gene: TRBV5-6; d_gene: TRBD2; CDR3aa: CASSIIAGPNPYEQYF; CDR3nt: TGTGCCAGCAGCATAATAGCGGGGCCCAACCCCTACGAGCAGTACTTC
abundance: NA; j_gene: TRBJ2-2; v_gene: TRBV7-8; d_gene: TRBD2; CDR3aa: CASSSGLAGGTGELFF; CDR3nt: TGTGCCAGCAGTTCGGGACTAGCGGGGGGCACCGGGGAGCTGTTTTTT
abundance: NA; j_gene: TRBJ1-1; v_gene: TRBV29-1; d_gene: TRBD1; CDR3aa: CSVTRTGENTEAFF; CDR3nt: TGCAGCGTTACAAGGACAGGGGAGAACACTGAAGCTTTCTTT
abundance: NA; j_gene: TRBJ2-6; v_gene: TRBV4-1; d_gene: NA; CDR3aa: CASSQDSMAANVLTF; CDR3nt: TGCGCCAGCAGCCAAGACTCCATGGCGGCCAACGTCCTGACTTTC
abundance: few; j_gene: TRBJ2-5; v_gene: TRBV19; d_gene: NA; CDR3aa: CASSRGRGQETQYF; CDR3nt: TGTGCCAGTAGTAGAGGGCGGGGACAAGAGACCCAGTACTTC
abundance: NA; j_gene: TRBJ1-6; v_gene: TRBV19; d_gene: NA; CDR3aa: CASSSGIQNSPLHF; CDR3nt: TGTGCCAGTAGTTCCGGGATCCAGAATTCACCCCTCCACTTT
abundance: NA; j_gene: TRBJ1-3; v_gene: TRBV9; d_gene: NA; CDR3aa: CASSDSSGNTIYF; CDR3nt: TGTGCCTCCTCCGACAGCTCTGGAAACACCATATATTTT
abundance: NA; j_gene: TRBJ1-4; v_gene: TRBV6-6; d_gene: NA; CDR3aa: CASSYGLGGKLFF; CDR3nt: TGTGCCAGCAGTTACGGTTTAGGGGGAAAACTGTTTTTT
abundance: NA; j_gene: TRBJ2-1; v_gene: TRBV7-9; d_gene: TRBD2; CDR3aa: CASSSLAGGLIF; CDR3nt: TGTGCCAGCAGCTCCTTAGCGGGGGGGCTCATCTTC
abundance: NA; j_gene: TRBJ1-2; v_gene: TRBV6-1; d_gene: NA; CDR3aa: CASSEAKGRGYTF; CDR3nt: TGTGCCAGCAGTGAAGCGAAGGGGCGAGGCTACACCTTC
abundance: NA; j_gene: TRBJ2-7; v_gene: TRBV5-5; d_gene: NA; CDR3aa: CASSPDRAYEQYF; CDR3nt: TGTGCCAGCAGCCCTGACAGAGCCTACGAGCAGTACTTC
abundance: NA; j_gene: TRBJ1-2; v_gene: TRBV14; d_gene: NA; CDR3aa: CASSQQGNYGYTF; CDR3nt: TGTGCCAGCAGCCAACAGGGGAACTATGGCTACACCTTC
abundance: NA; j_gene: TRBJ2-1; v_gene: TRBV7-9; d_gene: TRBD2; CDR3aa: CASSFGTSYNEQFF; CDR3nt: TGTGCCAGCAGCTTCGGGACTAGTTACAATGAGCAGTTCTTC
abundance: NA; j_gene: TRBJ2-3; v_gene: TRBV7-8; d_gene: NA; CDR3aa: CASSGTQGTDTQYF; CDR3nt: TGTGCCAGCAGCGGAACACAGGGAACAGATACGCAGTATTTT
abundance: few; j_gene: TRBJ1-5; v_gene: TRBV30; d_gene: NA; CDR3aa: CAWNKPGEAQHF; CDR3nt: TGTGCCTGGAATAAGCCCGGGGAAGCCCAGCATTTT
abundance: NA; j_gene: TRBJ1-3; v_gene: TRBV19; d_gene: TRBD1; CDR3aa: CASSIQDRPPSGNTIYF; CDR3nt: TGTGCCAGTAGTATCCAGGACAGGCCGCCCTCTGGAAACACCATATATTTT